This T cell receptor (beta chain) was recorded in a study of T cells in Graves' hyperthyroidism and ophthalmopathy. The table lists this clonotype with a few counts. It was RNA transcripts that yielded the amplified TCR beta CDR3 regions. The primer set for the first-round RT-PCR of the TCR CDR3 was HTBI. MiXCR, applied by TCRdb to the multiplex PCR reads, yields one record per CDR3 protein. The sample has approximately 410,000 distinct CDR3 sequences, roughly 15% seen once. V lost 8 bases and J lost 2, with 13 bases in between. CDR3 length: 14 amino acids. Germline CDR1 is PRHDT and CDR2 is FYEKMQ (reference sequence).

Sequenced sample: blood. The chain is built from TRBV13 and TRBJ2-4; D is possibly TRBD1 (6 bases). The TCR originated in a young woman with Graves' hyperthyroidism. Here the CDR3 DNA reads TGTGCCAGCGCGTCAGGGGTTTCCAAAAACATTCAGTACTTC. This codes for CASASGVSKNIQYF.